This T cell receptor beta chain was sequenced during a study of blood T cells in healthy people across ages. Using a J-beta primer mix together with a sample-barcoded 5' primer, a second PCR was run for roughly 6 to 12 cycles. From the 5' RACE reads, TCRdb called clonotypes with MiXCR, one entry per CDR3 protein. The repertoire holds roughly 1,300,000 distinct CDR3 sequences, with approximately 63% as singletons. The CDR3 contains 16 residues. The J segment lost 6 bases and the V segment lost 0 bases, leaving 9 bases of the junction unmatched. Germline loops: CDR1 SGHRS, CDR2 YFSETQ. Sequencing input: blood. The V call is TRBV5-1, the J call TRBJ2-1, with 7 bases identical to TRBD2. This clonotype was sampled from a man aged 18 to 30 in good health. CDR3 nucleotide sequence: TGCGCCAGCAGCTTGGCCGTAGCGGGTGGGGGCAATGAGCAGTTCTTC. It specifies CASSLAVAGGGNEQFF.